A single sample gave rise to the 17 T cell receptor beta chains below, sequenced in a study of CDR3 diversity in severe acne. TCRdb independently ran MiXCR on the PCR reads; one entry per CDR3 protein. This sample has over 85,000 distinct CDR3 sequences, with approximately 47% found just once. The sequenced sample consisted of blood. These TCRs come from a male donor with acne.

This clonotype has just one count. The chain uses TRBV10-1 and TRBJ1-2; TRBD1 might be the D (6 bases). The CDR3 runs to 15 residues. Trimming pared 0 bases from V and 4 bases from J, leaving 12 bases between. Germline V CDR1 and CDR2: WNHNN, SYGVQD (reference sequence). This CDR3 reads CASSESIGGGYGYTF. As DNA, the CDR3 is TGCGCCAGCAGTGAGTCAATCGGGGGCGGCTATGGCTACACCTTC.

This clonotype has ten or more counts. The chain combines TRBV7-3 with TRBJ2-3; 11 bases align to TRBD2. The germline gives CDR1 SGHTA, CDR2 FQGTGA. J lost 4 bases, V lost 2 bases, and 5 bases had no gene match. There are 16 residues in the CDR3. CDR3 sequence (DNA): TGTGCCAGCAGCTTAGGCTCTAGCGGGAGGTCAGATACGCAGTATTTT. Translated, it gives CASSLGSSGRSDTQYF.

This rearrangement joins TRBV25-1 to TRBJ2-7; the D is unclear. V was trimmed by 7 bases and J by 6 bases, leaving 10 bases between them. CDR1 is MGHDK and CDR2 is SYGVNS in the germline V gene. This CDR3 contains 11 residues. CDR3 in DNA: TGTGCCAGCAATGAGAGTGGCGAGCAGTACTTC. Protein sequence: CASNESGEQYF.

This clonotype has at least ten counts. The rearrangement uses TRBV27 and TRBJ1-6; D might be TRBD1 (6 bases). CDR3 size: 12 residues. The germline V and J ends were trimmed by 4 bases and 9 bases, with 7 bases remaining between them. Germline CDR1 reads MNHEY; CDR2 reads SMNVEV (reference sequence). The CDR3 region is CASSSQGSPLHF. The CDR3 bases are TGTGCCAGCAGTTCACAGGGTTCACCCCTCCACTTT.

The CDR3 is CASSSSGQDSYEQYF. For the CDR3, the DNA is TGTGCCAGCAGTTCGTCTGGACAGGACTCCTACGAGCAGTACTTC. The rearrangement links TRBV7-2 to TRBJ2-7; 7 bases align to TRBD1. CDR1 is SGHTA, CDR2 FQGNSA, per germline. V dropped 6 bases and J dropped 0; count of bases not matched to a gene: 8. CDR3 length: 15 amino acids.

This clonotype was recorded many times. This chain joins TRBV29-1 and TRBJ1-2, with D maybe TRBD1 (6 bases). This CDR3 is built from 11 residues. V was pared by 5 bases and J by 8 bases, with 12 bases between. Germline CDR1 is SQVTM and CDR2 is ANQGSEA. The CDR3 protein is CSVTGSRGYTF. As DNA, the CDR3 is TGCAGCGTTACAGGGTCACGGGGCTACACCTTC. Full variable domain (missing parts from reference TRBV29-1 and TRBJ1-2): SAVISQKPSRDICQRGTSLTIQCQVDSQVTMMFWYRQQPGQSLTLIATANQGSEATYESGFVIDKFPISRPNLTFSTLTVSNMSPEDSSIYLCSVTGSRGYTFGSGTRLTVV.

This clonotype came up once. The V call is TRBV2, the J call TRBJ2-7; perhaps TRBD1 as D (6 bases). V was clipped by 8 bases and J by 5 bases, with 13 bases between them. Germline V gene sequence: CDR1 SNHLY, CDR2 FYNNEI. The CDR3 spans 12 residues. For the CDR3, the DNA is TGTGCCAGCGGGGCAGGGGTCCACGAGCAGTACTTC. It specifies CASGAGVHEQYF.

V and J are TRBV6-1 and TRBJ2-5; 12 bases agree with TRBD2. The V segment lost 5 bases and the J segment 4 bases; nucleotides outside the gene matches: 5. Germline values: CDR1 MNHNS, CDR2 SASEGT. The CDR3 sequence is 15 residues long. The CDR3 DNA follows: TGTGCCAGCAGTATCTCACTAGCGGGGGGAGAGACCCAGTACTTC. Protein sequence: CASSISLAGGETQYF.

This clonotype was counted many times. This rearrangement joins TRBV7-2 to TRBJ1-2; 9 positions agree with TRBD1. Germline V gene sequence: CDR1 SGHTA, CDR2 FQGNSA. This CDR3 is 13 amino acids long. With 5 bases clipped from V and 7 bases from J, the junction kept 5 bases outside the gene matches. As DNA, the CDR3 is TGTGCCAGCAGCAAAACAGGGGGCTTTGGCTACACCTTC. It is translated as CASSKTGGFGYTF.

This clonotype was seen at least ten times. V usage is TRBV6-4 and J usage is TRBJ2-3; a possible D gene is TRBD2 (5 bases). V was clipped by 4 bases and J by 0 bases, with 5 bases between them. The germline gives CDR1 MRHNA, CDR2 SNTAGT. The length of the CDR3 is 13 residues. CDR3 DNA: TGTGCCAGCAGTGGCGGGAGCACAGATACGCAGTATTTT. As protein: CASSGGSTDTQYF.

Comment on this clonotype: A clone one base away is much larger, so this may be a read error. The conserved phenylalanine or tryptophan normally closing the CDR3 is absent here, so this likely arose from a read error. This chain uses TRBV5-1 with TRBJ1-3, with TRBD1 identical over 7 bases. Germline V gives CDR1 SGHRS, CDR2 YFSETQ. V gave up 6 bases and J gave up 0 bases; unmatched junction bases: 3. This CDR3 region has 14 residues. Here the CDR3 reads CASKGQSSGNTIYY. The CDR3 DNA sequence: TGCGCCAGCAAGGGACAGTCCTCTGGAAACACCATATATTAT.

To note about this clonotype: Being one base from a much bigger clone, this may be a read error. The chain recombines TRBV20-1 with TRBJ2-2; 7 nucleotides line up with TRBD1. Trimming took 1 base from V and 6 from J; bases not matched to a gene: 5. The CDR3 covers 14 residues. Germline CDR1 is DFQATT and CDR2 is SNEGSKA (reference sequence). The CDR3 sequence is CSARGGGAAGELFF. The CDR3, as DNA: TGCAGTGCTAGAGGAGGGGGCGCCGCCGGGGAGCTGTTTTTT.

The rearrangement joins TRBV13 to TRBJ2-3; 11 bases match TRBD1. V lost 4 bases, J lost 4 bases, and 10 bases stayed unmatched. The germline V gene encodes CDR1 PRHDT and CDR2 FYEKMQ (reference sequence). The length of the CDR3 is 17 residues. The CDR3: CASSSAWRTGGSDTQYF. The DNA of the CDR3 is TGTGCCAGCAGCTCAGCTTGGCGGACAGGGGGCTCAGATACGCAGTATTTT.

The rearrangement links TRBV12-3 or TRBV12-4 to TRBJ2-3; the D call may be TRBD1 or TRBD2 (5 bases each). Trimming cost V 6 bases and J 2 bases, with 12 bases left between them. The CDR3 runs to 14 residues. The CDR3 DNA sequence: TGTGCCAGCAGCCTAGAGGGGAACACAGATACGCAGTATTTT. Amino acid sequence: CASSLEGNTDTQYF.

The chain employs TRBV24-1 and TRBJ1-1, with D uncertain. Trimming stripped 4 bases from V and 7 bases from J, with 9 bases between. The CDR3 loop spans 12 amino acids. In germline, CDR1 is KGHDR, CDR2 SFDVKD. This CDR3 reads CATSETGFEAFF. The CDR3 coding sequence is TGTGCCACCAGTGAGACCGGATTTGAAGCTTTCTTT.

V and J are TRBV27 and TRBJ1-2; no clear D. V lost 7 bases and J 8 bases, leaving 11 bases between the germline ends. The CDR3 extends over 11 amino acids. Germline assignment: CDR1 MNHEY and CDR2 SMNVEV (reference sequence). CDR3 DNA sequence: TGTGCCAGCAAGGACTATGGCGGCTACACCTTC. It yields the protein CASKDYGGYTF.

This clonotype was counted a few times. V and J are TRBV20-1 and TRBJ2-1; 10 positions match TRBD2. Looked up from germline, CDR1 is DFQATT and CDR2 is SNEGSKA (reference sequence). After removal of 6 bases from V and 5 bases from J, the junction contained 7 bases not matched to a gene. This CDR3 contains 14 residues. For the CDR3, the DNA is TGCAGTGCCTCTGGTAGCGGGAGGCACAATGAGCAGTTCTTC. As protein: CSASGSGRHNEQFF.